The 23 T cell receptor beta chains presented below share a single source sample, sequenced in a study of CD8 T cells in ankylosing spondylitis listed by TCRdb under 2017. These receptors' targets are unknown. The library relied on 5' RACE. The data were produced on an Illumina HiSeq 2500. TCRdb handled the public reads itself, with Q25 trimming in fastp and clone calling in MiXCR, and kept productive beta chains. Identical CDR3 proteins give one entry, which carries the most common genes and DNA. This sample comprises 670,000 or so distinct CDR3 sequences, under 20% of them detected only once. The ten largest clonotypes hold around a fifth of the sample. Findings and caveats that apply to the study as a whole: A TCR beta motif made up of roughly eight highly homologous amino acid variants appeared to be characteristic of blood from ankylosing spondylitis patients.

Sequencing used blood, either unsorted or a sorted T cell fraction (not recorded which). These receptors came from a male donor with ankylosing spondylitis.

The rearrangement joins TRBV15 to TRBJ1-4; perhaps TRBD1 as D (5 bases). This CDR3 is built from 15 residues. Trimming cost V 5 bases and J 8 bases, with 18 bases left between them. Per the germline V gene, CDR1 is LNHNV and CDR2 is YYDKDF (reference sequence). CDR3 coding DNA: TGTGCCACCAGCCAGGGTGGGGCGGCGGGGGAAAAACTGTTTTTT. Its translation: CATSQGGAAGEKLFF.

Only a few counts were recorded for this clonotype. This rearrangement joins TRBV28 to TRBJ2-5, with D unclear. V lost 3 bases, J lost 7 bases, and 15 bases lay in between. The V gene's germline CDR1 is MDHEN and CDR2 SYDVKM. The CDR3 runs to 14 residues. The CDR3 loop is CASSFEAVTGTQYF. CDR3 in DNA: TGTGCCAGCAGTTTTGAAGCCGTGACGGGGACCCAGTACTTC. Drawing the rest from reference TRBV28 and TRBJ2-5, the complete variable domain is DVKVTQSSRYLVKRTGEKVFLECVQDMDHENMFWYRQDPGLGLRLIYFSYDVKMKEKGDIPEGYSVSREKKERFSLILESASTNQTSMYLCASSFEAVTGTQYFGPGTRLLVL.

CDR3 region: CASSLSQLEQFF. The CDR3 nucleotides are TGTGCCAGCAGTTTATCTCAGCTAGAGCAGTTCTTC. This chain uses TRBV12-3 or TRBV12-4 with TRBJ2-1; D is uncertain. The CDR3 contains 12 residues. Trimming cost V 2 bases and J 10 bases, with 9 bases left between them.

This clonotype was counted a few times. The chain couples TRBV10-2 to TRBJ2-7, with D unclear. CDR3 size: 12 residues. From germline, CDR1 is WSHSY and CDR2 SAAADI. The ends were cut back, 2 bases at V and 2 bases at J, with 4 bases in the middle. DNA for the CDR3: TGCGCCAGCAGTGAGCACCCCTACGAGCAGTACTTC. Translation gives CASSEHPYEQYF.

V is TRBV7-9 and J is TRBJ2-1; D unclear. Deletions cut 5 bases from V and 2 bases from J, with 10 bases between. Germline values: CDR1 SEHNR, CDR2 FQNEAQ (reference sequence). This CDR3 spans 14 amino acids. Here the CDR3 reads CASSISHPYNEQFF. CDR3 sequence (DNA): TGTGCCAGCAGCATTAGCCATCCCTACAATGAGCAGTTCTTC.

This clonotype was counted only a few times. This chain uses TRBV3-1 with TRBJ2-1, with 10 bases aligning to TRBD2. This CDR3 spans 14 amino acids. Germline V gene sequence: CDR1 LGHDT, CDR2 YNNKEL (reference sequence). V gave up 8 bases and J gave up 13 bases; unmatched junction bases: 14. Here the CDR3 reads CASCSPERGGLQFF. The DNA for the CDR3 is TGTGCCAGCTGTTCCCCGGAGCGGGGGGGCCTTCAGTTCTTC.

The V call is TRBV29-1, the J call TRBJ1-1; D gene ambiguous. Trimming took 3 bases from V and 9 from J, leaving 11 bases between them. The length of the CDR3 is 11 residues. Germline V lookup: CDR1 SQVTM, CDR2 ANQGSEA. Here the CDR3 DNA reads TGCAGCGTTGAGTTGGGGAGAAAAGCTTTCTTT. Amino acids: CSVELGRKAFF.

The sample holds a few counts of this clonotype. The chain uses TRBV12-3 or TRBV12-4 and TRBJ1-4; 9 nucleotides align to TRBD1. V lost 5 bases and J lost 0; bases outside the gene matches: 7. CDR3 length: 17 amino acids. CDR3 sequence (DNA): TGTGCCAGCAGTCCCGGGACAGGGAAGACAACTAATGAAAAACTGTTTTTT. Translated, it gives CASSPGTGKTTNEKLFF.

Here the CDR3 DNA reads TGTGCCATCAGTATGACGACAGGGGAAGGTGTTTCCTACAATGAGCAGTTCTTC. Translating gives CAISMTTGEGVSYNEQFF. J is TRBJ2-1 and V is TRBV10-3; 8 nucleotides match TRBD1. The CDR3 loop spans 18 amino acids. Germline values: CDR1 ENHRY, CDR2 SYGVKD. The junction had 13 bases not matched to a gene; V was cut back by 5 bases and J by 1 base.

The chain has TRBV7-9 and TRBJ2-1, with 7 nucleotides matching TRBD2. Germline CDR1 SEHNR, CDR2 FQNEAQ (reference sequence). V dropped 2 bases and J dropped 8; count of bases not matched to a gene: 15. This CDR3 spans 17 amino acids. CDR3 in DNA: TGTGCCAGCAGCTTACGCCCTAGCGGAGGGGTGGGGGATGAGCAGTTCTTC. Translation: CASSLRPSGGVGDEQFF.

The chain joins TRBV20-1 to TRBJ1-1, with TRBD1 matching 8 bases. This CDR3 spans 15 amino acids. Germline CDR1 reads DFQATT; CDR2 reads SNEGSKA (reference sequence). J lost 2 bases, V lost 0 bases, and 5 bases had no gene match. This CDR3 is CSARDPGQANTEAFF. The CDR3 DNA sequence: TGCAGTGCTAGAGACCCGGGACAGGCTAACACTGAAGCTTTCTTT.

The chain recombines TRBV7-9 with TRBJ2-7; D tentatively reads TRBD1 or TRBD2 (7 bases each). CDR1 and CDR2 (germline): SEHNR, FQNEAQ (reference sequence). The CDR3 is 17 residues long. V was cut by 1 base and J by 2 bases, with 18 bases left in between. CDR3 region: CASSLDSQGGTPYEQYF. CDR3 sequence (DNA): TGTGCCAGCAGCTTAGACTCGCAGGGGGGGACTCCCTACGAGCAGTACTTC. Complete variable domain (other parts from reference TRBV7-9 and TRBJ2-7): DTGVSQNPRHKITKRGQNVTFRCDPISEHNRLYWYRQTLGQGPEFLTYFQNEAQLEKSRLLSDRFSAERPKGSFSTLEIQRTEQGDSAMYLCASSLDSQGGTPYEQYFGPGTRLTVT.

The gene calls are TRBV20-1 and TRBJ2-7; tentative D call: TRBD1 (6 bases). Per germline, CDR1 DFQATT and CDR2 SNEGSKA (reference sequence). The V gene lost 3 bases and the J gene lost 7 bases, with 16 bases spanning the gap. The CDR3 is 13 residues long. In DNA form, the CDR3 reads TGCAGTGCTAGGTTGCGAGGGGGATGGGAGCAGTACTTC. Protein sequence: CSARLRGGWEQYF.

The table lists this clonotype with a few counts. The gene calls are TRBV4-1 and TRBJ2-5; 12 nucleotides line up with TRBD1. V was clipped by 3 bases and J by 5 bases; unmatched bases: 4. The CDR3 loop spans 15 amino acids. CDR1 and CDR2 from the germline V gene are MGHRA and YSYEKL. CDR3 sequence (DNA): TGCGCCAGCAGCCAGGGACAGGGGGCTTGGGAGACCCAGTACTTC. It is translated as CASSQGQGAWETQYF.

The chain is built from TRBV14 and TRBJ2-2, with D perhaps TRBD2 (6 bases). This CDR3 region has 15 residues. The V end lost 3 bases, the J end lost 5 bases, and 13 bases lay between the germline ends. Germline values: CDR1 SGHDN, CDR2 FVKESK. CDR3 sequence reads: CASSHYSGGTGELFF. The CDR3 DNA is TGTGCCAGCAGCCACTACTCCGGAGGGACCGGGGAGCTGTTTTTT.

The CDR3: CASRPTGGFFGYTF. CDR3 nucleotide sequence: TGTGCCAGCAGACCGACAGGGGGCTTTTTCGGCTACACCTTC. The chain links TRBV28 to TRBJ1-2; 10 nucleotides agree with TRBD1. V lost 6 bases, J lost 8 bases, and 9 bases stayed unmatched. Germline V CDR1 and CDR2: MDHEN, SYDVKM. This CDR3 comprises 14 residues.

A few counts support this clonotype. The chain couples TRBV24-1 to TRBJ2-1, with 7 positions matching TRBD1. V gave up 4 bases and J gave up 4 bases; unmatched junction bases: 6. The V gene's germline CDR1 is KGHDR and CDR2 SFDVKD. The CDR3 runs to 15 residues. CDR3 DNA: TGTGCCACCAGTGACAACAGGGGAAGGTACAATGAGCAGTTCTTC. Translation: CATSDNRGRYNEQFF.

Written as DNA, the CDR3 is TGTGCCAGCAGCTTAATAGGCTACAACAATGAGCAGTTCTTC. This encodes CASSLIGYNNEQFF. The chain carries TRBV7-3 and TRBJ2-1; D ambiguous. From germline, CDR1 is SGHTA and CDR2 FQGTGA. The CDR3 extends over 14 amino acids. V was cut by 1 base and J by 5 bases, with 9 bases left in between.

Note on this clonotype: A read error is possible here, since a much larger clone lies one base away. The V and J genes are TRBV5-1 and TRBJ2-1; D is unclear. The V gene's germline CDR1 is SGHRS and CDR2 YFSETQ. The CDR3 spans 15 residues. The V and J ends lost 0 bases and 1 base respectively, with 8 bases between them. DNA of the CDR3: TGCGCCAGCAGCTTGGATCAGACTTCCTACAATGAGCAGTTCTTC. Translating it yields CASSLDQTSYNEQFF.

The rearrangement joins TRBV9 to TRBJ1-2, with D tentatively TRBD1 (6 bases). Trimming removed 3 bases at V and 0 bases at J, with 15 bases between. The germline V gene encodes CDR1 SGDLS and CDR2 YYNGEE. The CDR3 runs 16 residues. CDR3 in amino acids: CASSAPTGPTNYGYTF. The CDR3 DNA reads TGTGCCAGCAGCGCCCCGACAGGCCCAACTAACTATGGCTACACCTTC.

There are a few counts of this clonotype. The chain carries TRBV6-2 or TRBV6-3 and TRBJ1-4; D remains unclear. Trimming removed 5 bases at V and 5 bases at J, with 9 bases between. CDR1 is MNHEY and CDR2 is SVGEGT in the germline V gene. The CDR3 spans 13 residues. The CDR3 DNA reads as TGTGCCAGCAGTCTGCAGTGGAATGAAAAACTGTTTTTT. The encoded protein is CASSLQWNEKLFF.

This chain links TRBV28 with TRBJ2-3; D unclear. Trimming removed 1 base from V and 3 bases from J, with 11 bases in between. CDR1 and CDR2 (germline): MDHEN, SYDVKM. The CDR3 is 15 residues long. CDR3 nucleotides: TGTGCCAGCAGTTTATATCCCGGCCCTACAGATACGCAGTATTTT. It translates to CASSLYPGPTDTQYF.

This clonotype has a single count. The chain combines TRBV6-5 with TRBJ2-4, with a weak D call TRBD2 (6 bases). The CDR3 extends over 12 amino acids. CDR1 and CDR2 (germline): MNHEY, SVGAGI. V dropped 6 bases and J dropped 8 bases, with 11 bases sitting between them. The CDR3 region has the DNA TGTGCCAGCAGCAGACTAGGGGACATTCAGTACTTC. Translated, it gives CASSRLGDIQYF.